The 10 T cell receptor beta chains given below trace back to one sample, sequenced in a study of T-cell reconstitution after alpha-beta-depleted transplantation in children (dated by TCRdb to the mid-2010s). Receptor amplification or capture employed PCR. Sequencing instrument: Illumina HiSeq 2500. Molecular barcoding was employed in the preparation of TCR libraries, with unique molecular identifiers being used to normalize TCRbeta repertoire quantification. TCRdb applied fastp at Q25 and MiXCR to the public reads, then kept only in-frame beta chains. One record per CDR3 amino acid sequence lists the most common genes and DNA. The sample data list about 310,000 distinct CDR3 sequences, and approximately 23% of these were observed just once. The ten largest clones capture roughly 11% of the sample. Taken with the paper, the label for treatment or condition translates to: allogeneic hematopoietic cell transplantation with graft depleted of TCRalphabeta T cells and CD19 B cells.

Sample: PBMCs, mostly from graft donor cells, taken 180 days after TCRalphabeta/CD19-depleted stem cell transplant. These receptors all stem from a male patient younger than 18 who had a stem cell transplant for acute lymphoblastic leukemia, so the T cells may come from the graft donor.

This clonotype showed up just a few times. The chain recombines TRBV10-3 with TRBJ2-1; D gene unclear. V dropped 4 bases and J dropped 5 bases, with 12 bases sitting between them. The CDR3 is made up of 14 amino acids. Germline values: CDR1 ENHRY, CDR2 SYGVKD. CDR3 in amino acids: CAISARGENNEQFF. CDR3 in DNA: TGTGCCATCAGTGCACGAGGAGAGAACAATGAGCAGTTCTTC.

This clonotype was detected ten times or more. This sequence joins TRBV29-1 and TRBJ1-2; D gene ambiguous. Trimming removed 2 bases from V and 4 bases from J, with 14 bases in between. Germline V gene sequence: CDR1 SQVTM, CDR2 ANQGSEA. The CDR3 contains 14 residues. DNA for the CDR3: TGCAGCGTTGAACTCGCCTATGGCGGCTATGGCTACACCTTC. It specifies CSVELAYGGYGYTF. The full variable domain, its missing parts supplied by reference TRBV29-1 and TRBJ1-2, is SAVISQKPSRDICQRGTSLTIQCQVDSQVTMMFWYRQQPGQSLTLIATANQGSEATYESGFVIDKFPISRPNLTFSTLTVSNMSPEDSSIYLCSVELAYGGYGYTFGSGTRLTVV.

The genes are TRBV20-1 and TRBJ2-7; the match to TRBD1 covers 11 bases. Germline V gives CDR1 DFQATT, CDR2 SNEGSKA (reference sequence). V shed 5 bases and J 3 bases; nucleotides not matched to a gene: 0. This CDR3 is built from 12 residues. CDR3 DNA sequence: TGCAGTGCTGGGACAGGGGGCTACGAGCAGTACTTC. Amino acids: CSAGTGGYEQYF.

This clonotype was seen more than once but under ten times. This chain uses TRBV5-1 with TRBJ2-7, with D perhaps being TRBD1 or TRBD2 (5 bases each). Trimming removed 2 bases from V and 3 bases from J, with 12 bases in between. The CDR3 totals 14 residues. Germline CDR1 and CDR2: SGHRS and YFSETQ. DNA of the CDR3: TGCGCCAGCAGCTTCTATGGGGGAATCTACGAGCAGTACTTC. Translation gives CASSFYGGIYEQYF.

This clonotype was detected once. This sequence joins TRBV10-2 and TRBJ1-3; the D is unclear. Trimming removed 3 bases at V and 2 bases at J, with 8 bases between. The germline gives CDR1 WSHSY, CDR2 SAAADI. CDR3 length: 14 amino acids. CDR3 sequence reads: CASSEDGTGNTIYF. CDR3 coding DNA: TGCGCCAGCAGTGAAGACGGAACTGGAAACACCATATATTTT.

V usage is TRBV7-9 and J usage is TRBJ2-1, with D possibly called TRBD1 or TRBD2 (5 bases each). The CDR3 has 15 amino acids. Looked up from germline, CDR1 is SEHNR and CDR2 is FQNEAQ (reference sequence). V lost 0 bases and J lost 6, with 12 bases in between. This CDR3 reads CASSLAKGTRNEQFF. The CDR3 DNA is TGTGCCAGCAGCTTAGCGAAGGGGACCCGCAATGAGCAGTTCTTC.

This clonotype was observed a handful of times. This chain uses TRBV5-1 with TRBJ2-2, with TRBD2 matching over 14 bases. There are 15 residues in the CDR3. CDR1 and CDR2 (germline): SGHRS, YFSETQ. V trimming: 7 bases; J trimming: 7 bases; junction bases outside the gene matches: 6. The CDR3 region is CASGTSGSGGGELFF. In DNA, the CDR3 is TGCGCCAGCGGGACTAGCGGGAGCGGAGGCGGGGAGCTGTTTTTT. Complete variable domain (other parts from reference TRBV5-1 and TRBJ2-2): KAGVTQTPRYLIKTRGQQVTLSCSPISGHRSVSWYQQTPGQGLQFLFEYFSETQRNKGNFPGRFSGRQFSNSRSEMNVSTLELGDSALYLCASGTSGSGGGELFFGEGSRLTVL.

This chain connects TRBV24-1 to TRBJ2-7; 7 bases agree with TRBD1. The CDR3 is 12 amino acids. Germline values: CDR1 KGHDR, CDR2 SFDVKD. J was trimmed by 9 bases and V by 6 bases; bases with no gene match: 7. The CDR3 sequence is CATSRQGFRQYF. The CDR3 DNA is TGTGCCACCAGTCGACAGGGATTCAGGCAGTACTTC.

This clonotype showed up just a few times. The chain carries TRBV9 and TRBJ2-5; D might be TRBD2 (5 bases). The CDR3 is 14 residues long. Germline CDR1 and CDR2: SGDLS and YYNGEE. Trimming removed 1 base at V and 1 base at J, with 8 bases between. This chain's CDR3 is CASSVRGAQETQYF. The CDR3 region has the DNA TGTGCCAGCAGCGTACGGGGTGCCCAAGAGACCCAGTACTTC.

CDR3 bases: TGTGCCAGCAGCTTAATGGGGTTGGCGGGCAATCAGCCCCAGCATTTT. It encodes CASSLMGLAGNQPQHF. The V and J genes are TRBV7-8 and TRBJ1-5; no definite D call. This CDR3 spans 16 amino acids. Germline V gives CDR1 SGHVS, CDR2 FQNEAQ. Trimming shortened V by 2 bases and J by 2 bases, and 13 bases separated the two germline ends.